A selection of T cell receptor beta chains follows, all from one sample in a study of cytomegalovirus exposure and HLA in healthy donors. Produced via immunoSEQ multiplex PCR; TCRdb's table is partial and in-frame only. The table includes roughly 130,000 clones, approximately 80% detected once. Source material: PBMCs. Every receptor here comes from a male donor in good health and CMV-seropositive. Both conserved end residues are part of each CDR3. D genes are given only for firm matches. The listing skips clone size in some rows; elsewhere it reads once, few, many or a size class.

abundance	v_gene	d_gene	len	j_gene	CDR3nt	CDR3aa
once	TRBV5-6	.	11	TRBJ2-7	TGTGCCAGCAGCCAGGGAAACGAGCAGTACTTC	CASSQGNEQYF
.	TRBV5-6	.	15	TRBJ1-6	TGTGCCAGCAGCCGCGGGCAGCTCTATAATTCACCCCTCCACTTT	CASSRGQLYNSPLHF
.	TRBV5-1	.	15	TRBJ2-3	TGCGCCAGCAGCCCTGCTGACAGCCTCACAGATACGCAGTATTTT	CASSPADSLTDTQYF
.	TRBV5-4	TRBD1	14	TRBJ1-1	TGTGCCAGCACGGATACAGGGGGGAACACTGAAGCTTTCTTT	CASTDTGGNTEAFF
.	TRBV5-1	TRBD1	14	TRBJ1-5	TGCGCCAGCAGCCCGGACAGGGGGCGTCAGCCCCAGCATTTT	CASSPDRGRQPQHF
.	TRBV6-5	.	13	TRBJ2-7	TGTGCCAGCAGAAGGGACATTGCCTACGAGCAGTACTTC	CASRRDIAYEQYF
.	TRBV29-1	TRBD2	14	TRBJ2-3	TGCAGCGCCGGAGCGGGACTGAGCACAGATACGCAGTATTTT	CSAGAGLSTDTQYF
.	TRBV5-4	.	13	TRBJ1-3	TGTGCCAGCTCGGGAGACGCGGAGAACACCATATATTTT	CASSGDAENTIYF
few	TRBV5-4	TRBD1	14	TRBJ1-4	TGTGCCAGCAGCACCTGGACAGGGGAGGAAAAACTGTTTTTT	CASSTWTGEEKLFF
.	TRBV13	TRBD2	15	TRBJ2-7	TGTGCCAGCAGCTTGACTAGCGGGACACGCTACGAGCAGTACTTC	CASSLTSGTRYEQYF
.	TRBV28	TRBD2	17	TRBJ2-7	TGTGCCAGCAGTTTAAGATTAGCGGGGGACCTCTCCTACGAGCAGTACTTC	CASSLRLAGDLSYEQYF
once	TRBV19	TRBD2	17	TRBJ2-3	TGTGCCAGTAGTATGATCGCGCTAGCGGGGGGTGGGGATACGCAGTATTTT	CASSMIALAGGGDTQYF
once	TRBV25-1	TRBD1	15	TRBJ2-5	TGTGCCAGCAGTGAGGGGACAGGGTTACAAGAGACCCAGTACTTC	CASSEGTGLQETQYF
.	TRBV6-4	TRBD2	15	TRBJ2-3	TGTGCCAGCAGTGAGGATATAGCGGGGGCAGATACGCAGTATTTT	CASSEDIAGADTQYF
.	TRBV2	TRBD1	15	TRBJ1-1	TGTGCCAGCACGCTCAGGACAGGGGGCTTGTCTGAAGCTTTCTTT	CASTLRTGGLSEAFF
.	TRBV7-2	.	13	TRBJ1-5	TGTGCCAGCAGCCTCTTTAGCAATCAGCCCCAGCATTTT	CASSLFSNQPQHF
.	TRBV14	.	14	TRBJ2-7	TGTGCCAGCAGCCCCCGATCTCTCGGCTACGAGCAGTACTTC	CASSPRSLGYEQYF
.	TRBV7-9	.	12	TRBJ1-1	TGTGCCAGCAGCCCAGGGGTCGGGTGGGCTTTCTTT	CASSPGVGWAFF
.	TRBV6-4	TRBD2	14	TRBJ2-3	TGTGCCAGCCCGAGACTAGCCAGCACAGATACGCAGTATTTT	CASPRLASTDTQYF
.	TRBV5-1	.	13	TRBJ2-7	TGCGCCAGCAGCTTGGTCTCTTCCTACGAGCAGTACTTC	CASSLVSSYEQYF